Listed below are T cell receptor beta chains from one sample, sequenced in a study of blood T cell repertoires in COVID-19. Assay: immunoSEQ multiplex PCR; the TCRdb copy retains only in-frame clones and omits some. Among hundreds of thousands of clones listed, approximately 82% were seen once. Input material: peripheral blood. The source is a woman aged 45-59 years with acute or convalescent COVID-19. CDR3s include the opening cysteine and the closing phenylalanine or tryptophan. The D gene is left open where the match is weak. The listing skips clone size in some rows; elsewhere it reads once, few, many or a size class.

d_call j_call v_call clone_size cdr3_aa cdr3_nt
TRBD1 TRBJ2-7 TRBV6-2/TRBV6-3 - CASRPNRDRAYEQYF TGTGCCAGCAGGCCTAACCGGGACAGGGCCTACGAGCAGTACTTC
- TRBJ2-1 TRBV30 - CACKLRAGVGEQFF TGTGCCTGTAAGCTGAGGGCTGGGGTCGGTGAGCAGTTCTTC
TRBD1 TRBJ2-7 TRBV4-1 few CASSHPGQGTYEQYF TGCGCCAGCAGCCATCCGGGACAGGGAACTTACGAGCAGTACTTC
TRBD2 TRBJ2-1 TRBV28 - CASRGGTSEYNEQFF TGTGCCAGCAGGGGAGGGACTAGCGAGTACAATGAGCAGTTCTTC
- TRBJ2-7 TRBV27 - CASSYRAVYEQYF TGTGCCAGCAGTTACAGGGCGGTCTACGAGCAGTACTTC
- TRBJ1-1 TRBV4-2 - CASSQDGRGAFF TGTGCCAGCAGCCAAGATGGGAGGGGAGCTTTCTTT
- TRBJ1-5 TRBV7-6 few CASSPRGGREQPQHF TGTGCCAGCAGCCCGAGGGGGGGGCGCGAACAGCCCCAGCATTTT
- TRBJ2-3 TRBV19 - CASSIPGRPDTQYF TGTGCCAGTAGTATCCCAGGGCGTCCAGATACGCAGTATTTT
TRBD1 TRBJ2-4 TRBV12-3/TRBV12-4 - CASSETGGCEYF TGTGCCAGCAGCGAGACAGGGGGCTGCGAGTACTTC
- TRBJ1-1 TRBV19 - CASSIGTGRGLNTEAFF TGTGCCAGTAGTATAGGGACGGGGAGGGGGTTGAACACTGAAGCTTTCTTT
TRBD2 TRBJ2-5 TRBV5-1 once CASSLGLAGETQYF TGCGCCAGCAGCTTGGGACTAGCAGGGGAGACCCAGTACTTC
TRBD1 TRBJ1-1 TRBV25-1 - CASSEWTGGNTEAFF TGTGCCAGCAGTGAATGGACAGGGGGGAACACTGAAGCTTTCTTT
- TRBJ2-2 TRBV7-9 - CASSLGDGGSTGELFF TGTGCCAGCAGCTTAGGGGATGGGGGCAGCACCGGGGAGCTGTTTTTT
TRBD2 TRBJ2-3 TRBV27 - CASSPGVAGIGTDTQYF TGTGCCAGCAGTCCCGGAGTAGCGGGGATTGGCACAGATACGCAGTATTTT
- TRBJ2-7 TRBV9 - CASSVGGGEGYEQYF TGTGCCAGCAGCGTAGGTGGAGGGGAAGGGTACGAGCAGTACTTC
- TRBJ2-7 TRBV28 - CASSFPVPYEQYF TGTGCCAGCAGTTTCCCGGTGCCCTACGAGCAGTACTTC
TRBD2 TRBJ2-1 TRBV24-1 once CATSDPRAGGPNEQFF TGTGCCACCAGTGACCCCCGGGCGGGAGGGCCGAATGAGCAGTTCTTC
- TRBJ1-5 TRBV6-1 - CASSREDSRPQHF TGTGCCAGCAGCCGGGAAGATAGCCGGCCCCAGCATTTT
- TRBJ1-3 TRBV6-1 once CASSPDSSGNTIYF TGTGCCAGCAGCCCGGACAGCTCTGGAAACACCATATATTTT
TRBD1 TRBJ2-2 TRBV7-3 - CASKGTANTGELFF TGTGCCAGTAAAGGGACAGCGAACACCGGGGAGCTGTTTTTT
TRBD1 TRBJ1-5 TRBV6-1 - CASSGGAGGWGQPQHF TGTGCCAGCAGTGGCGGGGCAGGGGGCTGGGGACAGCCCCAGCATTTT
TRBD1 TRBJ2-1 TRBV5-1 - CASSLTVGTGQNEQFF TGCGCCAGCAGCTTAACTGTCGGGACAGGTCAAAATGAGCAGTTCTTC
TRBD1 TRBJ2-7 TRBV10-3 - CAISEPGQGAYEQYF TGTGCCATCAGTGAACCGGGACAGGGGGCCTACGAGCAGTACTTC
- TRBJ1-2 TRBV6-1 - CASSEALWYGYTF TGTGCCAGCAGTGAAGCGCTATGGTATGGCTACACCTTC
- TRBJ2-7 TRBV21-1 few CASSGSKVEQYF TGTGCCAGCAGCGGCTCGAAAGTAGAGCAGTACTTC
TRBD1 TRBJ2-5 TRBV6-1 - CASSAGTGTGMETQYF TGTGCCAGCAGTGCTGGGACCGGGACAGGGATGGAGACCCAGTACTTC
TRBD2 TRBJ2-1 TRBV5-6 - CASTEPGLAGPRSYNEQFF TGTGCCAGCACAGAACCGGGACTAGCGGGCCCCCGCTCCTACAATGAGCAGTTCTTC
- TRBJ1-1 TRBV11-2 - CASSPDSFSTEAFF TGTGCCAGCAGCCCAGACAGCTTTTCCACTGAAGCTTTCTTT
TRBD2 TRBJ2-7 TRBV27 - CASSRSRGGNHEQYF TGTGCCAGCAGTCGCTCCCGGGGAGGGAACCACGAGCAGTACTTC
- TRBJ1-3 TRBV19 many CASSPRGLSGNTIYF TGTGCCAGTAGTCCCCGAGGGCTCTCTGGAAACACCATATATTTT
- TRBJ2-5 TRBV6-5 - CASSRSHRGQETQYF TGTGCCAGCAGTCGCAGCCACCGGGGACAAGAGACCCAGTACTTC
TRBD1 TRBJ1-2 TRBV30 - CAWRETGNSNYGYTF TGTGCCTGGAGAGAGACAGGGAATTCTAACTATGGCTACACCTTC
TRBD1 TRBJ2-5 TRBV5-1 - CASSLGGGETQYF TGCGCCAGCAGCTTAGGGGGCGGAGAGACCCAGTACTTC
- TRBJ2-1 TRBV7-6 - CASSLSLAGRDEQFF TGTGCCAGCAGCTTAAGCTTAGCCGGGCGGGATGAGCAGTTCTTC
- TRBJ2-7 TRBV5-4 - CASSLGRPPSYEQYF TGTGCCAGCAGCTTGGGGCGGCCCCCTTCCTACGAGCAGTACTTC
- TRBJ2-3 TRBV5-1 - CASSLGGDIRGSTDTQYF TGCGCCAGCAGCTTGGGAGGGGACATTCGTGGTAGCACAGATACGCAGTATTTT
TRBD1 TRBJ2-7 TRBV28 few CASRPHIQGNEQYF TGTGCCAGCAGGCCACATATACAGGGGAATGAGCAGTACTTC
TRBD1 TRBJ1-5 TRBV27 once CASSPGQGAFAEYSNQPQHF TGTGCCAGCAGTCCCGGACAGGGGGCATTTGCCGAATATAGCAATCAGCCCCAGCATTTT
TRBD2 TRBJ2-3 TRBV2 - CAASSGSLTDTQYF TGTGCCGCCTCTAGCGGGAGTTTGACAGATACGCAGTATTTT
- TRBJ2-1 TRBV7-6 many CASSLAVRDTGSYNEQFF TGTGCCAGCAGCTTAGCAGTACGGGATACTGGCTCCTACAATGAGCAGTTCTTC
- TRBJ2-5 TRBV27 - CASSQSGVPVGTQYF TGTGCCAGCAGTCAATCAGGGGTTCCGGTGGGGACCCAGTACTTC
TRBD2 TRBJ2-5 TRBV5-1 - CASSLVSGRALGETQYF TGCGCCAGCAGCTTGGTTAGCGGGAGGGCCCTTGGGGAGACCCAGTACTTC
TRBD1 TRBJ2-3 TRBV29-1 - CSAPSGQGNTDTQYF TGCAGCGCCCCCTCGGGACAGGGGAACACAGATACGCAGTATTTT
TRBD1 TRBJ2-7 TRBV6-1 - CASSEAGDREYEQYF TGTGCCAGCAGTGAAGCAGGGGACAGGGAATACGAGCAGTACTTC
- TRBJ2-4 TRBV3-1/TRBV3-2 - CASSQDSPLANLAKNIQYF TGTGCCAGCAGCCAAGATAGTCCGCTAGCAAATCTAGCCAAAAACATTCAGTACTTC
- TRBJ2-5 TRBV5-1 once CASSFSQGWETQYF TGCGCCAGCAGCTTCTCCCAGGGATGGGAGACCCAGTACTTC
TRBD1 TRBJ1-2 TRBV19 - CASTDRGYGYTF TGTGCCAGTACCGACAGGGGGTATGGCTACACCTTC